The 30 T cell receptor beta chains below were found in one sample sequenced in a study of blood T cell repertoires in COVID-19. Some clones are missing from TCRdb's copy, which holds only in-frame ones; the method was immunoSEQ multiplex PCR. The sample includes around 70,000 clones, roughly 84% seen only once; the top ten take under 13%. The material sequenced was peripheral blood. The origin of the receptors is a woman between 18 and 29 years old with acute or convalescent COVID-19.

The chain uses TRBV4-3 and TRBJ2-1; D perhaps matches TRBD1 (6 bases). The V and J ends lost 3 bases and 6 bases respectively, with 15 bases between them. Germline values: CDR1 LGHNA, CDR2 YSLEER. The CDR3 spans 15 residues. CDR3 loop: CASSQEQGLVNEQFF. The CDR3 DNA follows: TGCGCCAGCAGCCAGGAACAGGGCCTCGTCAATGAGCAGTTCTTC.

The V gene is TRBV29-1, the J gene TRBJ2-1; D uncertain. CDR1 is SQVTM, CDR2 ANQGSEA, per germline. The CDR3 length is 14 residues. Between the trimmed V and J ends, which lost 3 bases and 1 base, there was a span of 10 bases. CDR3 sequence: CSVDLGFSYNEQFF. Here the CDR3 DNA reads TGCAGCGTTGATCTTGGCTTTTCCTACAATGAGCAGTTCTTC.

The CDR3 reads CASSSRTGGDTGELFF. Here the CDR3 DNA reads TGTGCCAGCAGTTCAAGGACAGGGGGCGACACCGGGGAGCTGTTTTTT. J is TRBJ2-2 and V is TRBV28; 11 bases are shared with TRBD1. With V trimmed by 4 bases and J by 3 bases, 4 bases remained unmatched. CDR1 is MDHEN and CDR2 is SYDVKM in the germline V gene. This CDR3 spans 16 amino acids. Filled out from reference TRBV28 and TRBJ2-2, the complete variable domain reads DVKVTQSSRYLVKRTGEKVFLECVQDMDHENMFWYRQDPGLGLRLIYFSYDVKMKEKGDIPEGYSVSREKKERFSLILESASTNQTSMYLCASSSRTGGDTGELFFGEGSRLTVL.

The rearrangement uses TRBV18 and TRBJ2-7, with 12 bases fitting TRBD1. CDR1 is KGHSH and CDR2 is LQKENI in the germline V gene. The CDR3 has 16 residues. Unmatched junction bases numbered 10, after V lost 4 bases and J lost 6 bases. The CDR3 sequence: CASSRNSGQGASEQYF. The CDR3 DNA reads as TGTGCCAGCTCACGCAACTCGGGACAGGGGGCATCCGAGCAGTACTTC.

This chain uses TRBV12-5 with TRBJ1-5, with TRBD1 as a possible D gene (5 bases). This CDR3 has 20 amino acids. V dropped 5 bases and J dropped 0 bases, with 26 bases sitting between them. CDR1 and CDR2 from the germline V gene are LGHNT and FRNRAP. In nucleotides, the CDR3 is TGTGCTAGTGGTCCCCCCAGCAGGGCCATCGCCGGCCCTAGCAATCAGCCCCAGCATTTT. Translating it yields CASGPPSRAIAGPSNQPQHF.

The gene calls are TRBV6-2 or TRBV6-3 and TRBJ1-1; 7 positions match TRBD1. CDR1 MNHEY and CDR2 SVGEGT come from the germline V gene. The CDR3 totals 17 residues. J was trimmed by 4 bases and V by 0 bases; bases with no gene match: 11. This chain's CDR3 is CASSYSAETGISTEAFF. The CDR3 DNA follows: TGTGCCAGCAGTTACTCGGCCGAGACAGGGATCAGCACTGAAGCTTTCTTT.

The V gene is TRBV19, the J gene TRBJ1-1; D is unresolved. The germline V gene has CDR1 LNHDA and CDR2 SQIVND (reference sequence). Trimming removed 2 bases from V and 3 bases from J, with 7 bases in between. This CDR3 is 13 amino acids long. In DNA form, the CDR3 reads TGTGCCAGTAGTATAAACAGAGACACTGAAGCTTTCTTT. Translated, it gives CASSINRDTEAFF.

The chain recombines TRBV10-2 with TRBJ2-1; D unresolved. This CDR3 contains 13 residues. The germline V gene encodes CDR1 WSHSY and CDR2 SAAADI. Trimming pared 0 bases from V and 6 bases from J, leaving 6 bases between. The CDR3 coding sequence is TGCGCCAGCAGTGAGTCAGTGAGCAATGAGCAGTTCTTC. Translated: CASSESVSNEQFF.

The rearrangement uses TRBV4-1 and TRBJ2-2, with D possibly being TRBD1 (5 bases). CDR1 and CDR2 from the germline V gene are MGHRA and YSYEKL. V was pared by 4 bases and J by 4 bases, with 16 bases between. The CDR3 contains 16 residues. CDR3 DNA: TGCGCCAGCAGCCCGCTTGGGGCGGTTGGCACCGGGGAGCTGTTTTTT. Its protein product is CASSPLGAVGTGELFF.

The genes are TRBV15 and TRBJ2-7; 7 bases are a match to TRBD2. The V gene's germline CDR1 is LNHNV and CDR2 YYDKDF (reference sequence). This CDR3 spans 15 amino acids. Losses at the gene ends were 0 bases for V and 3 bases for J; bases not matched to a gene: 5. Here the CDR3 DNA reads TGTGCCACCAGCAGAGATTCCGGGGGGAGCTACGAGCAGTACTTC. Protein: CATSRDSGGSYEQYF.

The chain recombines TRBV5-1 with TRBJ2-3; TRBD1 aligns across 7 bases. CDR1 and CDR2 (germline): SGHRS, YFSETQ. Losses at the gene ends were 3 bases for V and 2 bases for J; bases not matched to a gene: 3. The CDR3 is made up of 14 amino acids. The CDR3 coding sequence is TGCGCCAGCAGCTCCGGGACAGTCACAGATACGCAGTATTTT. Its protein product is CASSSGTVTDTQYF.

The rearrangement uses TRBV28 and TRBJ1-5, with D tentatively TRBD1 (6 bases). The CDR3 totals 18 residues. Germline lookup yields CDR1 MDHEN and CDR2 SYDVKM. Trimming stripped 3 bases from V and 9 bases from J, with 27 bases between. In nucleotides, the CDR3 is TGTGCCAGCAGTTTTGGGGGCGGCAGCGTGGGCAATGTTCGGCCCCAGCATTTT. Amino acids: CASSFGGGSVGNVRPQHF.

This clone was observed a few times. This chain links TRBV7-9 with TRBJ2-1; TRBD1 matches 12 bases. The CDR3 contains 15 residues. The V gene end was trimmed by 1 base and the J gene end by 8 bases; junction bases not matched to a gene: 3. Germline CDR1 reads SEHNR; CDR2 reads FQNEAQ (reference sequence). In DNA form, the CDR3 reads TGTGCCAGCAGCTTAGAGGGACAGGGGGCCGATGAGCAGTTCTTC. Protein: CASSLEGQGADEQFF.

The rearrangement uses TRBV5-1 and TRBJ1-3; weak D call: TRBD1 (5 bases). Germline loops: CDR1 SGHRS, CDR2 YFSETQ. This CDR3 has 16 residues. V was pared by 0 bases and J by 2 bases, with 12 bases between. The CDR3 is CASSLEGLGAGNTIYF. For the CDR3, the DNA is TGCGCCAGCAGCTTGGAGGGGCTGGGCGCTGGAAACACCATATATTTT. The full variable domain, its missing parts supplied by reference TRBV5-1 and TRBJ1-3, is KAGVTQTPRYLIKTRGQQVTLSCSPISGHRSVSWYQQTPGQGLQFLFEYFSETQRNKGNFPGRFSGRQFSNSRSEMNVSTLELGDSALYLCASSLEGLGAGNTIYFGEGSWLTVV.

In DNA, the CDR3 is TGTGCCAGTAGTATTCGGGACAGGGGGTATGGCTACACCTTC. It encodes CASSIRDRGYGYTF. The chain links TRBV19 to TRBJ1-2; 11 positions agree with TRBD1. The CDR3 covers 14 residues. V dropped 3 bases and J dropped 5; count of bases not matched to a gene: 2. Germline V gives CDR1 LNHDA, CDR2 SQIVND (reference sequence). The full variable domain, in which reference TRBV19 and TRBJ1-2 provide the parts outside the CDR3, is DGGITQSPKYLFRKEGQNVTLSCEQNLNHDAMYWYRQDPGQGLRLIYYSQIVNDFQKGDIAEGYSVSREKKESFPLTVTSAQKNPTAFYLCASSIRDRGYGYTFGSGTRLTVV.

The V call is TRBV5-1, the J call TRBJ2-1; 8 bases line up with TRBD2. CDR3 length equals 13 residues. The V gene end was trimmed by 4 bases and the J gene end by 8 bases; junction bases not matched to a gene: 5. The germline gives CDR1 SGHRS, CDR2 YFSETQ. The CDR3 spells CASSPSGGYEQFF. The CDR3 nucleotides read TGCGCCAGCAGCCCCTCGGGAGGGTATGAGCAGTTCTTC. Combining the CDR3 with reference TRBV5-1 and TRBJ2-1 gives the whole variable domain KAGVTQTPRYLIKTRGQQVTLSCSPISGHRSVSWYQQTPGQGLQFLFEYFSETQRNKGNFPGRFSGRQFSNSRSEMNVSTLELGDSALYLCASSPSGGYEQFFGPGTRLTVL.

The CDR3 nucleotides are TGTGCCACCAGCAGGGAGCAGGGTCCCTACGAGCAGTACTTC. It encodes CATSREQGPYEQYF. The chain joins TRBV15 to TRBJ2-7, with D perhaps matching TRBD1 (5 bases). The length of the CDR3 is 14 residues. CDR1 is LNHNV and CDR2 is YYDKDF in the germline V gene (reference sequence). V lost 3 bases and J 2 bases, leaving 11 bases between the germline ends.

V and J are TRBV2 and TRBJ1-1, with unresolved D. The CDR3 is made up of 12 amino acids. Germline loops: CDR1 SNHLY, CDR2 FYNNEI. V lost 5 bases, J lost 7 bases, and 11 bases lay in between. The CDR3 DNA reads TGTGCCAGCAGTCGTTTAGGAGTTGAAGCTTTCTTT. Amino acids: CASSRLGVEAFF.

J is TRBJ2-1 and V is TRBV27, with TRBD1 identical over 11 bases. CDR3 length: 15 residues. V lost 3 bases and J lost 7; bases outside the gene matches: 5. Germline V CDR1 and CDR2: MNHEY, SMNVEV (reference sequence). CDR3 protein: CASSLGTGGRNEQFF. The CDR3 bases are TGTGCCAGCAGTTTGGGGACAGGGGGGAGGAATGAGCAGTTCTTC.

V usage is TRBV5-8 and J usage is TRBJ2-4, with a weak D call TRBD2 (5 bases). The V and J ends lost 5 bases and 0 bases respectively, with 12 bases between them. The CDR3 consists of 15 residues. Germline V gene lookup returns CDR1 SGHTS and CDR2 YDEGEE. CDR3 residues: CASRHGLLAKNIQYF. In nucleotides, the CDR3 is TGTGCCAGCAGACATGGACTGTTAGCCAAAAACATTCAGTACTTC.

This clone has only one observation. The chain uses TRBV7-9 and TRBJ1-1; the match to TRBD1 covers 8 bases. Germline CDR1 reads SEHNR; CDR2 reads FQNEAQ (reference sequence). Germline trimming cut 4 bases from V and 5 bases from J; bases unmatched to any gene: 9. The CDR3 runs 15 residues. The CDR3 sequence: CASSSKQGARTEAFF. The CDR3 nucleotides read TGTGCCAGCAGCTCCAAGCAGGGGGCGCGGACTGAAGCTTTCTTT.

CDR3: CASSVTGDSYYEQYF. DNA for the CDR3: TGTGCCAGCAGTGTCACAGGGGACTCCTACTACGAGCAGTACTTC. The genes are TRBV25-1 and TRBJ2-7; D possibly corresponds to TRBD1 (7 bases). This CDR3 region has 15 residues. V shed 4 bases and J shed 3 bases, with 16 bases lying between them. Germline lookup yields CDR1 MGHDK and CDR2 SYGVNS.

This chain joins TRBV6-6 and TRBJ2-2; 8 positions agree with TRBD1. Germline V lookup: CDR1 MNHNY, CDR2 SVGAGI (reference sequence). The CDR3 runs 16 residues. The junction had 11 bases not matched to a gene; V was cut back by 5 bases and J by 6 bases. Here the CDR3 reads CASSKLDRDIAGELFF. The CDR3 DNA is TGTGCCAGCAGTAAATTGGACAGGGATATCGCCGGGGAGCTGTTTTTT.

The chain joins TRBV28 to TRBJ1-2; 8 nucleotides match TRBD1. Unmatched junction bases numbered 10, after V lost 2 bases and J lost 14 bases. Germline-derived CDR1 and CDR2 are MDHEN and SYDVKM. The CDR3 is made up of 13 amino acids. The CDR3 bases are TGTGCCAGCAGTTTAGTCAGGGGGCCTCCGCTGACCTTC. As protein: CASSLVRGPPLTF.

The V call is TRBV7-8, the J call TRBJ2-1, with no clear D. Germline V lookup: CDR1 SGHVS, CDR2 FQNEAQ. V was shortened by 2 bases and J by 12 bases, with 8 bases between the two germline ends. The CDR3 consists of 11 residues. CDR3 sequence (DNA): TGTGCCAGCAGCTTATCCCAGGTGCAGTTCTTC. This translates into CASSLSQVQFF.

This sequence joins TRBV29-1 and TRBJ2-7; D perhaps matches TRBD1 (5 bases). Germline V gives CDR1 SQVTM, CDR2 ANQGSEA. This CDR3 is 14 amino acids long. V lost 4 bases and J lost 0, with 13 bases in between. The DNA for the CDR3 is TGCAGCGTTGCCCGTCAGGGAACCTCCTACGAGCAGTACTTC. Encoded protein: CSVARQGTSYEQYF.

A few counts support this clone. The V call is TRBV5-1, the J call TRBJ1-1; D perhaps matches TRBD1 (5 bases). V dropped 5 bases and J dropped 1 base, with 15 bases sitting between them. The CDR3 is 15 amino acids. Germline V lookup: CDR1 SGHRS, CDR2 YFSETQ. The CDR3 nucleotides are TGCGCCAGCAGGGATGTGGCAGGGCAGAACACTGAAGCTTTCTTT. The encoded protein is CASRDVAGQNTEAFF.

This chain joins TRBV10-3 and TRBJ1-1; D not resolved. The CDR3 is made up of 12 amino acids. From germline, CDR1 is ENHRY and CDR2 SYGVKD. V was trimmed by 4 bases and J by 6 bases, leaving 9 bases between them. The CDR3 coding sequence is TGTGCCATCAGTGCTGTCGGGGCTGAAGCTTTCTTT. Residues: CAISAVGAEAFF.

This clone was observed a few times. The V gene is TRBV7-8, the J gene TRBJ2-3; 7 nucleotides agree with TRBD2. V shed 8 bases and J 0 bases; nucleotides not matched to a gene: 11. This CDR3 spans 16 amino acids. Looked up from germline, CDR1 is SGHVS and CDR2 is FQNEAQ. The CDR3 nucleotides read TGTGCCAGCGCGCTCCAGGCTAGCGGAAGCACAGATACGCAGTATTTT. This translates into CASALQASGSTDTQYF.

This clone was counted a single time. The CDR3 nucleotides read TGTGCTAGTGGTTTGGTAGTTCGGCGGGAGTTCTCCTACAATGAGCAGTTCTTC. It yields the protein CASGLVVRREFSYNEQFF. This chain joins TRBV12-5 and TRBJ2-1, with 7 nucleotides matching TRBD2. The CDR3 spans 18 residues. Germline loops: CDR1 LGHNT, CDR2 FRNRAP. V was pared by 0 bases and J by 0 bases, with 8 bases of the junction left unmatched.